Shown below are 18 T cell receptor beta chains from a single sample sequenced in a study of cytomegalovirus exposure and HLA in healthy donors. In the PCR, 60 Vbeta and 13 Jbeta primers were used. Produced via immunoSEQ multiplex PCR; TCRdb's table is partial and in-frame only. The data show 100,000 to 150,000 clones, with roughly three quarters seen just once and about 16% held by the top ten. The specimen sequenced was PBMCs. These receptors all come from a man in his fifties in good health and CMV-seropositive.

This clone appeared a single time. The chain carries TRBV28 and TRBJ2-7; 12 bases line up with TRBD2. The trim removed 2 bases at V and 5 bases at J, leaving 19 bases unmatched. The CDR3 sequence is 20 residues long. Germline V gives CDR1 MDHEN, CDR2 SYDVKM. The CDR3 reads CASSLPLRLAGAIGGDEQYF. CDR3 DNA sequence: TGTGCCAGCAGTTTACCCCTTAGACTAGCGGGAGCTATTGGGGGAGACGAGCAGTACTTC.

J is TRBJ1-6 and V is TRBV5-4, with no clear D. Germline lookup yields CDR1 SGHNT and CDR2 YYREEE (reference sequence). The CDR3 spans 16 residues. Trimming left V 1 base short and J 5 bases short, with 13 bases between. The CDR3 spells CASSLSSGPNNSPLHF. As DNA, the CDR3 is TGTGCCAGCAGCTTGTCAAGTGGCCCCAATAATTCACCCCTCCACTTT.

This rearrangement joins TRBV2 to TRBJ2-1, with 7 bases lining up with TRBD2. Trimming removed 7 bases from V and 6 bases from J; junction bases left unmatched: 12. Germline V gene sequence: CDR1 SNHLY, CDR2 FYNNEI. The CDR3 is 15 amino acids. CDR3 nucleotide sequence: TGTGCCAGCACCCTCCCCTCGGGGGGAAGCAATGAGCAGTTCTTC. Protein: CASTLPSGGSNEQFF.

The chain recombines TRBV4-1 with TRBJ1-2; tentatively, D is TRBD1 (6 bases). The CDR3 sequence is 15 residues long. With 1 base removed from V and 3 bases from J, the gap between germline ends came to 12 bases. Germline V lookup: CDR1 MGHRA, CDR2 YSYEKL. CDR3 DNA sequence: TGCGCCAGCAGCCAAGCAACAGGGACATACTATGGCTACACCTTC. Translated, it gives CASSQATGTYYGYTF.

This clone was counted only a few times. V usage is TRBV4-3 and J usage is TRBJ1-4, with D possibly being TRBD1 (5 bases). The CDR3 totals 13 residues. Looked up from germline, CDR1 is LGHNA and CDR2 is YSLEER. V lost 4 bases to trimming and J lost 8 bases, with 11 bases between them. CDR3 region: CASSPHRGEKLFF. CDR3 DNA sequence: TGCGCCAGCAGCCCTCACCGGGGGGAAAAACTGTTTTTT.

CDR3 DNA: TGTGCCAGTAGGACAGGGGACTGGATGAACACTGAAGCTTTCTTT. It codes for CASRTGDWMNTEAFF. The chain uses TRBV19 and TRBJ1-1; 8 bases are a match to TRBD1. The CDR3 is 15 amino acids. Losses at the gene ends were 6 bases for V and 0 bases for J; bases not matched to a gene: 6. Germline V lookup: CDR1 LNHDA, CDR2 SQIVND (reference sequence).

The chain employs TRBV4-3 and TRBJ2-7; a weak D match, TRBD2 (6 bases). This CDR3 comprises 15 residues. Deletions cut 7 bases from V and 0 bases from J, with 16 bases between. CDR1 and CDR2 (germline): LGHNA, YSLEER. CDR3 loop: CASMFGTARSYEQYF. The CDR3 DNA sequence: TGCGCCAGCATGTTCGGGACTGCTCGCTCCTACGAGCAGTACTTC.

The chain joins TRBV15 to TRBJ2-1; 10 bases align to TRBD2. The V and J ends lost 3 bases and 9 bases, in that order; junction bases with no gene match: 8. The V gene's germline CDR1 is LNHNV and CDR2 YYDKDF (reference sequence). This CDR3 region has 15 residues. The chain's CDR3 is CATSSNLAGESEQFF. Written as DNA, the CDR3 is TGTGCCACCAGCAGCAACCTAGCGGGAGAAAGTGAGCAGTTCTTC.

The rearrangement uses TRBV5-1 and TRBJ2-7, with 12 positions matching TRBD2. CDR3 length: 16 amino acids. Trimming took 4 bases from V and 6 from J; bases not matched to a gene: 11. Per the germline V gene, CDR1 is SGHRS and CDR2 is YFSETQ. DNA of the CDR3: TGCGCCAGCAGCCTCCAGTGGACTAGCGGGACCGGCGAGCAGTACTTC. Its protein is CASSLQWTSGTGEQYF.

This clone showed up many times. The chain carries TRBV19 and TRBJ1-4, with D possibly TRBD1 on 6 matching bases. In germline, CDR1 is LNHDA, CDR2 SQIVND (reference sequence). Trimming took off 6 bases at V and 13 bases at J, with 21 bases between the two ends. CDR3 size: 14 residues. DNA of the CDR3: TGTGCCAGTAGCAAACCAACAGGTGGGGGCTTACTGTTTTTT. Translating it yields CASSKPTGGGLLFF. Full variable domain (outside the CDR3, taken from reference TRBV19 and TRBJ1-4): DGGITQSPKYLFRKEGQNVTLSCEQNLNHDAMYWYRQDPGQGLRLIYYSQIVNDFQKGDIAEGYSVSREKKESFPLTVTSAQKNPTAFYLCASSKPTGGGLLFFGSGTQLSVL.

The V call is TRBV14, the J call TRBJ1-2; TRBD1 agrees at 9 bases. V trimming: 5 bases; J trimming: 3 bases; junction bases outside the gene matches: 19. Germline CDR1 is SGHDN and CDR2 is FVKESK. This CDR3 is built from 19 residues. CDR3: CASSSHRDRAISKDYGYTF. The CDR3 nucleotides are TGTGCCAGCAGCTCGCACCGGGACAGGGCTATATCTAAGGACTATGGCTACACCTTC. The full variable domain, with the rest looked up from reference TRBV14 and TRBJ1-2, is EAGVTQFPSHSVIEKGQTVTLRCDPISGHDNLYWYRRVMGKEIKFLLHFVKESKQDESGMPNNRFLAERTGGTYSTLKVQPAELEDSGVYFCASSSHRDRAISKDYGYTFGSGTRLTVV.

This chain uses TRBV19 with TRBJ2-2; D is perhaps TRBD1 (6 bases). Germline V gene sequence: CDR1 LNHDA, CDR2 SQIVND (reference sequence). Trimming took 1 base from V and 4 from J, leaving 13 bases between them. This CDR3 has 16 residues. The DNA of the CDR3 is TGTGCCAGTAGTATAGGGGCAGGGGTGGGCACCGGGGAGCTGTTTTTT. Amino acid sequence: CASSIGAGVGTGELFF.

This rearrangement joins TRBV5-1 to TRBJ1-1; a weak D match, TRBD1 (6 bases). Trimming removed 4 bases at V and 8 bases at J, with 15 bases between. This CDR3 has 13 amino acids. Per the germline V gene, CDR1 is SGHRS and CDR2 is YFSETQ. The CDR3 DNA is TGCGCCAGCAGCCCCCCTGGGGGCAACGAAGCTTTCTTT. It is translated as CASSPPGGNEAFF.

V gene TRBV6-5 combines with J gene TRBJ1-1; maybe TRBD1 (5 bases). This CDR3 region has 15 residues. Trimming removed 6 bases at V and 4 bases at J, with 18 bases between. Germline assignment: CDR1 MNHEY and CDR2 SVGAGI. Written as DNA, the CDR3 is TGTGCCAGCAGCCGCGAAGGTGGGGCTAGCACTGAAGCTTTCTTT. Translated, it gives CASSREGGASTEAFF.

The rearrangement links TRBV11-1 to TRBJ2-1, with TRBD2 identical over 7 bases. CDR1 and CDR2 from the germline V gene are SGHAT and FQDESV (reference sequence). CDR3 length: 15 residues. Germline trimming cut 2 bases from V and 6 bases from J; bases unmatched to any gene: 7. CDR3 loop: CASSLPGRAGNEQFF. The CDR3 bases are TGTGCCAGCAGCTTACCGGGGAGGGCGGGCAATGAGCAGTTCTTC.

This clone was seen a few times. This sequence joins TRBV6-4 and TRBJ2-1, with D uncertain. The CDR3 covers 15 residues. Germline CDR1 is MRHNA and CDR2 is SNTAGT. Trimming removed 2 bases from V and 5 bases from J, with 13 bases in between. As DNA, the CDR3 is TGTGCCAGCAGTGACAAGTACGGAGAGGACAATGAGCAGTTCTTC. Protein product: CASSDKYGEDNEQFF.

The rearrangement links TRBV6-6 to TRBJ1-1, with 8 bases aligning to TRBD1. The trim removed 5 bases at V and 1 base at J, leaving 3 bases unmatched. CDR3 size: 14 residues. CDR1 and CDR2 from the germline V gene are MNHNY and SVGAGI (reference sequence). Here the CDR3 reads CASSQDRANTEAFF. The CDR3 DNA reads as TGTGCCAGCAGTCAGGACAGGGCGAACACTGAAGCTTTCTTT.

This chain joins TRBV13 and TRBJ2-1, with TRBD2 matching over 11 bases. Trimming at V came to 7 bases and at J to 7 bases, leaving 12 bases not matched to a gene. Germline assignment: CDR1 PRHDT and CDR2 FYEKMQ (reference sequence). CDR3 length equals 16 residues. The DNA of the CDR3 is TGTGCCAGCACCCACGGACTAGCGGGTTTGGGAAATGAGCAGTTCTTC. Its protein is CASTHGLAGLGNEQFF.